The clone carrying this T cell receptor beta chain was recorded at least ten times. This CDR3 contains 16 residues. The V gene end was trimmed by 5 bases and the J gene end by 0 bases; junction bases not matched to a gene: 6. Germline CDR1 SGHRS, CDR2 YFSETQ. The data were obtained in a study of T-cell reconstitution after alpha-beta-depleted transplantation in children. Library preparation (for TCRbeta) was performed with unique molecular identifiers. TCRdb re-derived calls from the PCR reads in MiXCR, one entry per CDR3 protein. The profile covers about 180,000 distinct CDR3 sequences, with around 10% appearing a single time and 13% taken by the ten largest.

V usage is TRBV5-1 and J usage is TRBJ2-2; 8 bases align to TRBD2. This TCR derives from a boy aged 2 to 9 with acute myeloid leukemia, due to receive a stem cell transplant. The sequencing used PBMCs, collected before TCRalphabeta/CD19-depleted stem cell transplant. CDR3 nucleotides: TGCGCCAGCAGGCCCTCCGGGGGGGCGAACACCGGGGAGCTGTTTTTT. Translation gives CASRPSGGANTGELFF. The whole variable domain, filled in from reference TRBV5-1 and TRBJ2-2, reads KAGVTQTPRYLIKTRGQQVTLSCSPISGHRSVSWYQQTPGQGLQFLFEYFSETQRNKGNFPGRFSGRQFSNSRSEMNVSTLELGDSALYLCASRPSGGANTGELFFGEGSRLTVL.